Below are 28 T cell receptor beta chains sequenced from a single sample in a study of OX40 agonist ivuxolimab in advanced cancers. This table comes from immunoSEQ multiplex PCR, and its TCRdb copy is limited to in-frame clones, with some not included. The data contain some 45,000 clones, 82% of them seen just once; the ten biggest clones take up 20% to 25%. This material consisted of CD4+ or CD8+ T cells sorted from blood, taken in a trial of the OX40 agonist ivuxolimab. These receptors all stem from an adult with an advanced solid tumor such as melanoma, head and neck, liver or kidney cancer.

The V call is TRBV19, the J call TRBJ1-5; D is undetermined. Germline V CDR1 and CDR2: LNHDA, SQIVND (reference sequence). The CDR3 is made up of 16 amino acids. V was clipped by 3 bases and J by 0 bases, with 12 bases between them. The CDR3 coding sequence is TGTGCCAGTAGTATGAACGGGAAGAATAGCAATCAGCCCCAGCATTTT. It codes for CASSMNGKNSNQPQHF.

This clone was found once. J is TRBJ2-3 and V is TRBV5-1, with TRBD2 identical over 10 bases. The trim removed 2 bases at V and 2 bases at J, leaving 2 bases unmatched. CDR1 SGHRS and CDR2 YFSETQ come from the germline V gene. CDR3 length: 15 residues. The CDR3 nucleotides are TGCGCCAGCAGCTTTAGCGGGGGGAACACAGATACGCAGTATTTT. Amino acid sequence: CASSFSGGNTDTQYF.

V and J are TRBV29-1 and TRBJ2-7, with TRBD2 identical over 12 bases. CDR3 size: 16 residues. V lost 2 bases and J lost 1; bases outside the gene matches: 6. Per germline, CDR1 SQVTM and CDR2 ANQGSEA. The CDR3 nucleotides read TGCAGCGTTGAAACCCCACTAGCGGGGGGTTCCTACGAGCAGTACTTC. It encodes CSVETPLAGGSYEQYF.

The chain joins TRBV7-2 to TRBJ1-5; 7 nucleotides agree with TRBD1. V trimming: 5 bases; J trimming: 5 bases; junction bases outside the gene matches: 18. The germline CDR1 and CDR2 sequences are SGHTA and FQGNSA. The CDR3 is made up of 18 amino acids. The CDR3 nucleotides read TGTGCCAGCAGCCCACGGGGCCCAAAGGACAGGTTACATCAGCCCCAGCATTTT. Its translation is CASSPRGPKDRLHQPQHF.

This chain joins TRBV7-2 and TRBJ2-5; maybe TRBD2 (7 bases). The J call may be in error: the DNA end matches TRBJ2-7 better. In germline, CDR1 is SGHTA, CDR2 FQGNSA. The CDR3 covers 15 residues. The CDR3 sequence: CASSQAGQKGNEQYF. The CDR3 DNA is TGTGCCAGCAGCCAAGCGGGACAAAAGGGGAACGAGCAGTACTTC.

CDR3 DNA sequence: TGTGCCAGCAACACTTATAAGGGCCCGGGGTTGAACACTGAAGCTTTCTTT. This gives the protein CASNTYKGPGLNTEAFF. The chain uses TRBV7-9 and TRBJ1-1; D not certain. The V gene's germline CDR1 is SEHNR and CDR2 FQNEAQ (reference sequence). The CDR3 totals 17 residues. V was cut by 7 bases and J by 0 bases, with 21 bases left in between.

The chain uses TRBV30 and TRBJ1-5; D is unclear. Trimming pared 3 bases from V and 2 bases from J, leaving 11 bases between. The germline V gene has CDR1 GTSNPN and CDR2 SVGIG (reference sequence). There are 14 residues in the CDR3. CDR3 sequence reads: CAWSRQVGNQPQHF. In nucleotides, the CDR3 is TGTGCCTGGAGCCGTCAGGTGGGCAATCAGCCCCAGCATTTT.

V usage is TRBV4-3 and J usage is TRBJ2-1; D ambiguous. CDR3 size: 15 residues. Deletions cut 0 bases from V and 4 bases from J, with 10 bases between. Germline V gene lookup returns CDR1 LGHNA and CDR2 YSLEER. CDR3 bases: TGCGCCAGCAGCCAAGATCTGGTCGTGTACAATGAGCAGTTCTTC. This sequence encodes CASSQDLVVYNEQFF.

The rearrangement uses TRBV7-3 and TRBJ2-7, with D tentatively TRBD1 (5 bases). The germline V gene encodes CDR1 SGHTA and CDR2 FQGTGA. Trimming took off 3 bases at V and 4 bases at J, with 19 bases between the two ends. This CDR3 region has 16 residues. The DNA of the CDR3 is TGTGCCAGCAGCTTGTATGGTGACGTAGGGGTTTACGAGCAGTACTTC. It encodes CASSLYGDVGVYEQYF. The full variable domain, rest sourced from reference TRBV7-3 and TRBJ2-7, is GAGVSQTPSNKVTEKGKYVELRCDPISGHTALYWYRQSLGQGPEFLIYFQGTGAADDSGLPNDRFFAVRPEGSVSTLKIQRTERGDSAVYLCASSLYGDVGVYEQYFGPGTRLTVT.

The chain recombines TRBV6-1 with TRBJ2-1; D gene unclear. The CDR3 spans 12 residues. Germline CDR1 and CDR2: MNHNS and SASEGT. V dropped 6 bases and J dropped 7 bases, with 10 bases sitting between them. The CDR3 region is CASRSVWNEQFF. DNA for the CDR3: TGTGCCAGCAGATCAGTTTGGAATGAGCAGTTCTTC.

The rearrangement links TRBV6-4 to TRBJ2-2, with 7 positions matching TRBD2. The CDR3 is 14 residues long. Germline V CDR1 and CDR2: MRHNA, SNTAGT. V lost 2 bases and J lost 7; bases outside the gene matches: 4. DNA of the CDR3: TGTGCCAGCAGTGACGAGGCGGGGGTCGGGGAGCTGTTTTTT. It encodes CASSDEAGVGELFF.

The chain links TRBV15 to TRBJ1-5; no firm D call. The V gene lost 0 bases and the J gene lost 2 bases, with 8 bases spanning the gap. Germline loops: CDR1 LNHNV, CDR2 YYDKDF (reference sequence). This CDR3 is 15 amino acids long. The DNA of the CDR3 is TGTGCCACCAGCAGAGATCGGCTTGGCAATCAGCCCCAGCATTTT. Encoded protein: CATSRDRLGNQPQHF.

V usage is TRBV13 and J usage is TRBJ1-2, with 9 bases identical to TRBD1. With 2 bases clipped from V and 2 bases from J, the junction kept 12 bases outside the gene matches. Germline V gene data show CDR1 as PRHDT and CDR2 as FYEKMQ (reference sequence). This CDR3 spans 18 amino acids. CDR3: CASSLSRPGQGTNYGYTF. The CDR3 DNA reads TGTGCCAGCAGCTTATCCCGACCGGGACAGGGAACGAACTATGGCTACACCTTC.

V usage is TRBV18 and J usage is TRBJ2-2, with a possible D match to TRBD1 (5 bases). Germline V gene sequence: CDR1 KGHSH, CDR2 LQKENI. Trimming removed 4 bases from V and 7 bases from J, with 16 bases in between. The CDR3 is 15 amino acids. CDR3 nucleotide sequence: TGTGCCAGCTCACAAAGCAGGGAAAGTGTCGGGGAGCTGTTTTTT. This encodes CASSQSRESVGELFF.

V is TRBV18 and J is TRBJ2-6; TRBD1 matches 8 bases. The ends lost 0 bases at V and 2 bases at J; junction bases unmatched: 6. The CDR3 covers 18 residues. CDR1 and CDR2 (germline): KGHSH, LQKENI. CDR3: CASSPPGTGPTGANVLTF. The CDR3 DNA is TGTGCCAGCTCACCACCGGGGACAGGACCCACTGGGGCCAACGTCCTGACTTTC.

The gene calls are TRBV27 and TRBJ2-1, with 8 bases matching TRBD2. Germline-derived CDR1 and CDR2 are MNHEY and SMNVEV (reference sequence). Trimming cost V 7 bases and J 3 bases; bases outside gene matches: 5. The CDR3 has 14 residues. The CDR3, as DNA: TGTGCCAGCAAGAACGGGGGGGTCTACAATGAGCAGTTCTTC. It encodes CASKNGGVYNEQFF.

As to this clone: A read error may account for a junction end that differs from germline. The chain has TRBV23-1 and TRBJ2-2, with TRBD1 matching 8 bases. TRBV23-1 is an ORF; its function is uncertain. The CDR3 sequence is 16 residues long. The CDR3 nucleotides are TGCGTCAGCATCAAACTTGACAGGGGGAACACCGGGGAGCTGTTTTTT. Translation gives CVSIKLDRGNTGELFF.

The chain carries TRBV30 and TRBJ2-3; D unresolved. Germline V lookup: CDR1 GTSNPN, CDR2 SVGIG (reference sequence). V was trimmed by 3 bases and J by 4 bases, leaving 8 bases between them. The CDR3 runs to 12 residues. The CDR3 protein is CAWSRQADTQYF. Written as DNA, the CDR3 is TGTGCCTGGAGCCGTCAAGCAGATACGCAGTATTTT. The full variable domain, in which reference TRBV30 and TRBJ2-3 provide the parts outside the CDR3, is SQTIHQWPATLVQPVGSPLSLECTVEGTSNPNLYWYRQAAGRGLQLLFYSVGIGQISSEVPQNLSASRPQDRQFILSSKKLLLSDSGFYLCAWSRQADTQYFGPGTRLTVL.

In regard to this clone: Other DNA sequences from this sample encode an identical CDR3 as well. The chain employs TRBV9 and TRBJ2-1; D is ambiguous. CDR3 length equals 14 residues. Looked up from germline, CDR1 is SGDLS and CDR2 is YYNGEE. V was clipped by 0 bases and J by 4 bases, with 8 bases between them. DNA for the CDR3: TGTGCCAGCAGCGTAGAGGGTTCATACAATGAGCAGTTCTTC. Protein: CASSVEGSYNEQFF.

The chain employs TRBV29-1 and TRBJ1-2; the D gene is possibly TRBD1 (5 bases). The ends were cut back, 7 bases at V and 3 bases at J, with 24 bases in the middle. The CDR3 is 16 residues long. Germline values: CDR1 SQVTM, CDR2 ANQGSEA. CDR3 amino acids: CSARKTSGKVDYGYTF. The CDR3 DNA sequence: TGCAGCGCCCGAAAAACGTCAGGGAAGGTAGACTATGGCTACACCTTC.

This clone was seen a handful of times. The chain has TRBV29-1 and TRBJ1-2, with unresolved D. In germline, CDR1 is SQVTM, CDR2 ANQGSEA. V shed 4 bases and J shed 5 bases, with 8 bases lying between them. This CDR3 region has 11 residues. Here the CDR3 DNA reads TGCAGCGTTGTTGGGTTGTATGGCTACACCTTC. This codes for CSVVGLYGYTF.

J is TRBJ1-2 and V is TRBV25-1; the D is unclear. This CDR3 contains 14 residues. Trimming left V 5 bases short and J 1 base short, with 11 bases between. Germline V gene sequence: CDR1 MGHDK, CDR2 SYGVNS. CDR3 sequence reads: CASSHPRLNYGYTF. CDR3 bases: TGTGCCAGCAGTCATCCAAGGCTTAACTATGGCTACACCTTC.

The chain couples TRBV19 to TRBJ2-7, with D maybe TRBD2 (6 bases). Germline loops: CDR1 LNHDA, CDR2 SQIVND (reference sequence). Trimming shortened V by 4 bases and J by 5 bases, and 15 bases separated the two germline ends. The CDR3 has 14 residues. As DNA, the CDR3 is TGTGCCAGTAGTACTCCGGGAGAAGCGGACGAGCAGTACTTC. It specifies CASSTPGEADEQYF.

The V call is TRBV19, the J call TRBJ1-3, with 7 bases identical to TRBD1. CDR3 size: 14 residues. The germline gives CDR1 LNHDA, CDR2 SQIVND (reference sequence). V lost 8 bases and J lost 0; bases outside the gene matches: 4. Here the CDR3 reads CASSGQHSGNTIYF. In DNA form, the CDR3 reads TGTGCCAGTTCGGGACAGCACTCTGGAAACACCATATATTTT.

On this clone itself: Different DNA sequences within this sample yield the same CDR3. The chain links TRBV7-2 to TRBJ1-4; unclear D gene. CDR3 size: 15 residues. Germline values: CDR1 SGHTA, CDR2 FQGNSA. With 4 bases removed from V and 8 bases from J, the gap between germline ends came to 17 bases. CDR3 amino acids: CASSSRAGAGEKLFF. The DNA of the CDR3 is TGTGCCAGCAGCTCCCGAGCCGGTGCAGGAGAAAAACTGTTTTTT.

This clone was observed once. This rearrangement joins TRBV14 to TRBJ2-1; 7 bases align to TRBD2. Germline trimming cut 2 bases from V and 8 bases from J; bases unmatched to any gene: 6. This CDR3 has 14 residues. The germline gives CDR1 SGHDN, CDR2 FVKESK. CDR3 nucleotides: TGTGCCAGCAGCCAATGGGGGGGAGCTGATGAGCAGTTCTTC. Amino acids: CASSQWGGADEQFF. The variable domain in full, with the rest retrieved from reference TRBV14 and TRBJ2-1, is EAGVTQFPSHSVIEKGQTVTLRCDPISGHDNLYWYRRVMGKEIKFLLHFVKESKQDESGMPNNRFLAERTGGTYSTLKVQPAELEDSGVYFCASSQWGGADEQFFGPGTRLTVL.

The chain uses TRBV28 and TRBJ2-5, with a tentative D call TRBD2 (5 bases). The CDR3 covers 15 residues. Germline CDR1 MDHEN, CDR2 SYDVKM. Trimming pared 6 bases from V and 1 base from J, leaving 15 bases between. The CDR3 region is CASSPPGSRQETQYF. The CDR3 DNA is TGTGCCAGCAGCCCCCCGGGAAGCCGCCAAGAGACCCAGTACTTC.

In DNA, the CDR3 is TGTGCCTGGAGTGTTTTGGCGGGGAGAACCGGGGAGCTGTTTTTT. This sequence encodes CAWSVLAGRTGELFF. The chain joins TRBV30 to TRBJ2-2; tentative D call: TRBD2 (6 bases). This CDR3 spans 15 amino acids. The germline CDR1 and CDR2 sequences are GTSNPN and SVGIG (reference sequence). V lost 0 bases and J lost 5, with 13 bases in between.